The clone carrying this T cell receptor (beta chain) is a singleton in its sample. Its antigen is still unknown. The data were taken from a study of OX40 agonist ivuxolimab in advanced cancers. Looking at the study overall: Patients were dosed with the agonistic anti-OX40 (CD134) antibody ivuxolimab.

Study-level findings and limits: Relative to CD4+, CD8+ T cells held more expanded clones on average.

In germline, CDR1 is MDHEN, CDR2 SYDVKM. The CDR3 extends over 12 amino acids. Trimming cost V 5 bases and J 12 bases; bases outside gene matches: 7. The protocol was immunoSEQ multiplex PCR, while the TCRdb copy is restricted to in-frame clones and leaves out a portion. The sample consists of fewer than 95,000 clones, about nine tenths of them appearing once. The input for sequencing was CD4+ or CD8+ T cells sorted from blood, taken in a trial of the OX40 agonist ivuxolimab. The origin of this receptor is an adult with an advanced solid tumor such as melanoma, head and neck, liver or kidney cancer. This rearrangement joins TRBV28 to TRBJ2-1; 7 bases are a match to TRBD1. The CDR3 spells CASSADRVGQFF. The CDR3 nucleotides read TGTGCCAGCAGTGCTGACAGGGTTGGGCAGTTCTTC.